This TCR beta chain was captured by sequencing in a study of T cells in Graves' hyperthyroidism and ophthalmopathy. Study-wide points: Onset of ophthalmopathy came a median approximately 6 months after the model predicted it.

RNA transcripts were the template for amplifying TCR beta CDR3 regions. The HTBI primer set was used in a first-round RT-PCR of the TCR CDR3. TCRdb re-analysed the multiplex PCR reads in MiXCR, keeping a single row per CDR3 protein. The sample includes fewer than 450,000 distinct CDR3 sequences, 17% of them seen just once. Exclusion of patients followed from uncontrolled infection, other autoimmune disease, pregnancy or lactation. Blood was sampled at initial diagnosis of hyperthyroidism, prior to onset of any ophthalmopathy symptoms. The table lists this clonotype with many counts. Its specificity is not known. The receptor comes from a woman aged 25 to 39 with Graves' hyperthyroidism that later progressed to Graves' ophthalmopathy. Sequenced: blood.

The CDR3 loop is CASSQGRAAYEQYF. The CDR3 DNA follows: TGTGCCAGCAGCCAGGGTCGGGCCGCATACGAGCAGTACTTC. The chain links TRBV7-9 to TRBJ2-7, with D tentatively TRBD1 (5 bases). Trimming left V 5 bases short and J 4 bases short, with 15 bases between. CDR1 SEHNR and CDR2 FQNEAQ come from the germline V gene (reference sequence). The CDR3 sequence is 14 residues long.